This T cell receptor (beta chain) was profiled in a study of Ad26.COV2.S vaccination and SARS-CoV-2 variants. At the level of the study: The donor participated in the COV1001 trial, in its Ad26.COV2.S arm.

The CDR3 spans 12 residues. V gave up 6 bases and J gave up 8 bases, with 13 bases separating them. The V gene's germline CDR1 is SQVTM and CDR2 ANQGSEA. Method: immunoSEQ multiplex PCR; TCRdb's copy keeps in-frame clones and lacks some. The sample lists hundreds of thousands of clones; roughly nine tenths were seen once. Treatment: around 19 received Ad26.COV2.S at low or high dose, single or two shots; a few received placebo; per-sample allocation not given. Sampling was done on day 63 after the first vaccine or placebo injection. This rearrangement joins TRBV29-1 to TRBJ1-4; maybe TRBD1 (5 bases). Here the sequenced sample was peripheral blood, taken in a trial of Ad26.COV2.S vaccine versus placebo. This clonotype was sampled from a person between 18 and 65 years old who received the Ad26.COV2.S COVID-19 vaccine or a placebo. CDR3 nucleotides: TGCAGCGTGGTGGGGCTACGAGAAAAACTGTTTTTT. Translation gives CSVVGLREKLFF.